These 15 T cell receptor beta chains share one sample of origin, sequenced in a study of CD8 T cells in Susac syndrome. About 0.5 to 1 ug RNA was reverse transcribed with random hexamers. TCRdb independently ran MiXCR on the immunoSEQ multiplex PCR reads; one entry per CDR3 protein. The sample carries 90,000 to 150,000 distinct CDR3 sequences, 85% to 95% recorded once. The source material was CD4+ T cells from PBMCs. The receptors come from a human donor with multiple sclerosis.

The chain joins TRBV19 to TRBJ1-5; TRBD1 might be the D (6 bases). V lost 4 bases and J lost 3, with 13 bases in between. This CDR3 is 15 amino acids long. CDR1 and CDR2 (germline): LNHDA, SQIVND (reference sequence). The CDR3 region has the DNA TGTGCCAGTAGTACGTTTAGGGACACCAATCAGCCCCAGCATTTT. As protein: CASSTFRDTNQPQHF.

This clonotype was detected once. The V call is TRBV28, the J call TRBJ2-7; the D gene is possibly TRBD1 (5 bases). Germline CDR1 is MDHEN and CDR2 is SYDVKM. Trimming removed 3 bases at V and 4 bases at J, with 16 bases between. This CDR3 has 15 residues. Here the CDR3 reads CASSFVGQGLYEQYF. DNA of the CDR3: TGTGCCAGCAGTTTCGTCGGGCAGGGATTGTACGAGCAGTACTTC.

CDR3 loop: CASSTSTGVSYEQYF. The CDR3 DNA follows: TGTGCCAGCAGCACATCTACGGGGGTCTCCTACGAGCAGTACTTC. This chain joins TRBV28 and TRBJ2-7, with a weak D call TRBD2 (6 bases). The CDR3 spans 15 residues. Trimming removed 6 bases at V and 0 bases at J, with 15 bases between. Germline V gene data show CDR1 as MDHEN and CDR2 as SYDVKM.

The CDR3 loop reads CASSQDQKNTEAFF. The DNA for the CDR3 is TGCGCCAGCAGCCAAGACCAGAAGAACACTGAAGCTTTCTTT. The V gene is TRBV4-1, the J gene TRBJ1-1; no firm D call. The germline V gene encodes CDR1 MGHRA and CDR2 YSYEKL. There are 14 residues in the CDR3. V lost 0 bases and J lost 1, with 6 bases in between.

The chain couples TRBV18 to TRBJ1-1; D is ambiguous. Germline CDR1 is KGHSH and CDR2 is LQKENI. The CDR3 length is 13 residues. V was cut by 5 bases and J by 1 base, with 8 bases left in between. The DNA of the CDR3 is TGTGCCAGCTCAAGCGCTCGGAACACTGAAGCTTTCTTT. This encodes CASSSARNTEAFF.

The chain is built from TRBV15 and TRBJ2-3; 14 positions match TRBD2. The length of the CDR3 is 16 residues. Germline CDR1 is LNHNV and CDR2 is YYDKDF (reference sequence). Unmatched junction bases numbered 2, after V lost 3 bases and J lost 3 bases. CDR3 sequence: CATSRGLAGATDTQYF. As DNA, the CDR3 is TGTGCCACCAGCAGGGGACTAGCGGGGGCGACAGATACGCAGTATTTT.

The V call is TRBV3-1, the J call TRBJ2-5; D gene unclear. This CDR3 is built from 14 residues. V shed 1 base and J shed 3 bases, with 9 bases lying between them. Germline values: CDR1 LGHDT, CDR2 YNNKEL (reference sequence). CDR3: CASSQGKGKETQYF. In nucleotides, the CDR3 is TGTGCCAGCAGCCAAGGCAAGGGCAAAGAGACCCAGTACTTC.

The CDR3 region has the DNA TGCAGCGCTAGACAGGGTTCGGGTGGGGAGCTGTTTTTT. It yields the protein CSARQGSGGELFF. The chain couples TRBV29-1 to TRBJ2-2, with 7 bases identical to TRBD1. The germline V gene encodes CDR1 SQVTM and CDR2 ANQGSEA. The J segment lost 8 bases and the V segment lost 7 bases, leaving 10 bases of the junction unmatched. The CDR3 runs 13 residues.

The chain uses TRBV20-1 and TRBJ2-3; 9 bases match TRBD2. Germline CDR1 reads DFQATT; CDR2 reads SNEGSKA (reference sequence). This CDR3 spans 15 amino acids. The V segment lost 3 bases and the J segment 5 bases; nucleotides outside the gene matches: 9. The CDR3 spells CSASPGSGGEDTQYF. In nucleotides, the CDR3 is TGCAGTGCTAGTCCGGGTAGCGGGGGCGAAGATACGCAGTATTTT.

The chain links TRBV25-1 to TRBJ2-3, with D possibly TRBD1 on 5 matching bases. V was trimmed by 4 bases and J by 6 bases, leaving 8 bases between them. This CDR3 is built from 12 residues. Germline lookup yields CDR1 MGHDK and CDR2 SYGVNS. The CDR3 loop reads CASSAGFDTQYF. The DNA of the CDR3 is TGTGCCAGCAGTGCAGGGTTCGATACGCAGTATTTT.

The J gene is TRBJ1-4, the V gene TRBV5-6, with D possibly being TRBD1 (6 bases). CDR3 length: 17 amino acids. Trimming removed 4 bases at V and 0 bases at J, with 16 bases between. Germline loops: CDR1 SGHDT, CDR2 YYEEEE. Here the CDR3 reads CASSATGKKATNEKLFF. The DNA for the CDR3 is TGTGCCAGCAGCGCTACAGGGAAAAAAGCAACTAATGAAAAACTGTTTTTT.

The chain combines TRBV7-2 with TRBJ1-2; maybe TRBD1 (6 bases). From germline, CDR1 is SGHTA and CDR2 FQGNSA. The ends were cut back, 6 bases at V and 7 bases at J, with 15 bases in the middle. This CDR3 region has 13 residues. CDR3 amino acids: CASSSDRFAGYTF. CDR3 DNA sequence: TGTGCCAGCAGTTCTGACAGGTTTGCTGGCTACACCTTC. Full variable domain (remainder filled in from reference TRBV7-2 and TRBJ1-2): GAGVSQSPSNKVTEKGKDVELRCDPISGHTALYWYRQSLGQGLEFLIYFQGNSAPDKSGLPSDRFSAERTGGSVSTLTIQRTQQEDSAVYLCASSSDRFAGYTFGSGTRLTVV.

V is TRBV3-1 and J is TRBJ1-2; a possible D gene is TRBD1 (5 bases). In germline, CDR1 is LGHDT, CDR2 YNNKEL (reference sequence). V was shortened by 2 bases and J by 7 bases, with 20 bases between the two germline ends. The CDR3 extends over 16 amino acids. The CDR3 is CASSQQSHGAESGYTF. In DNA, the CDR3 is TGTGCCAGCAGCCAACAATCCCACGGGGCAGAGAGTGGCTACACCTTC.

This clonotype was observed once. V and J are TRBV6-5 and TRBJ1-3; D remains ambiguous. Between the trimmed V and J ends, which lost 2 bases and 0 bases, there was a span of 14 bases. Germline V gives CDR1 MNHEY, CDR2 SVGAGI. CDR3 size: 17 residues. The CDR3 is CASSYPSSVSSGNTIYF. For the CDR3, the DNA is TGTGCCAGCAGTTACCCCTCCTCCGTGAGCTCTGGAAACACCATATATTTT.

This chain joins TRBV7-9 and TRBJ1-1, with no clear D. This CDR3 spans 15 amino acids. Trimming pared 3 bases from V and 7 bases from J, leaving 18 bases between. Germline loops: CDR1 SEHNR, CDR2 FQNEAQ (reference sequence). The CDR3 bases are TGTGCCAGCAGCTTGGGTAGTGGTCTGGGGTTTGAAGCTTTCTTT. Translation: CASSLGSGLGFEAFF.